These 3 T cell receptor beta chains were all obtained from the same sample, sequenced in a study of beta chain features in type 1 diabetes. Study-wide findings and caveats: In every one of the four CD4+ subsets, TCRB CDR3s were moderately but significantly shorter in Type 1 diabetes patients.

What was sequenced were expressed TCRB transcripts, since all of the isolated RNA had been reverse transcribed. Some clones are missing from TCRdb's copy, which holds only in-frame ones; the method was immunoSEQ multiplex PCR. This table holds some 190,000 clones, 7.8% found once. Which antigens these TCRs recognize remains unknown. The specimen sequenced was central memory CD4+ T cells from blood. All receptors come from a middle-aged woman with type 1 diabetes.

V is TRBV14 and J is TRBJ2-5; 9 nucleotides align to TRBD1. The germline V gene encodes CDR1 SGHDN and CDR2 FVKESK. The CDR3 length is 16 residues. V was clipped by 2 bases and J by 4 bases; unmatched bases: 8. The CDR3 bases are TGTGCCAGCAGCCAATCCGGGACAGGGATTCGAGAGACCCAGTACTTC. Translating it yields CASSQSGTGIRETQYF.

This clone occurred a few times. This sequence joins TRBV28 and TRBJ1-5; perhaps TRBD1 as D (5 bases). The CDR3 contains 15 residues. The V end was cut by 5 bases, the J end by 11 bases, with 22 bases between. Germline CDR1 and CDR2: MDHEN and SYDVKM. The CDR3 region has the DNA TGTGCCAGCAGTACTCCAACGACAGTGGGCGCGGCCCAGCATTTT. Its translation: CASSTPTTVGAAQHF.

This clone was found a few times. This chain joins TRBV4-3 and TRBJ2-1; D is possibly TRBD1 (5 bases). Trimming stripped 1 base from V and 9 bases from J, with 13 bases between. The CDR3 totals 14 residues. Germline values: CDR1 LGHNA, CDR2 YSLEER. CDR3 in DNA: TGCGCCAGCAGCCAAGCCTTGACAGCCTTTGAGCAGTTCTTC. It is translated as CASSQALTAFEQFF.